The 18 T cell receptor beta chains in this list originate from one sample, sequenced in a study of T cell repertoires in cytomegalovirus infection. MiXCR was run by TCRdb on the reads, yielding one entry per CDR3 protein. The sample shows approximately 990,000 distinct CDR3 sequences, under 40% of them seen only once. These receptors lack a known antigen. The starting material was cultured CD8+ T cells from PBMCs, obtained from culture after CMV antigen stimulation. The source of these receptors is a human donor in good health (CMV status not recorded). Some clones in this sample may be carry-over from other donors' samples.

The chain is built from TRBV6-5 and TRBJ2-3; D is uncertain. Trimming took off 6 bases at V and 2 bases at J, with 12 bases between the two ends. This CDR3 is 14 amino acids long. CDR1 MNHEY and CDR2 SVGAGI come from the germline V gene. The CDR3 spells CASRGVIDTDTQYF. The DNA for the CDR3 is TGTGCCAGCAGGGGCGTGATTGACACAGATACGCAGTATTTT.

Many counts were recorded for this clonotype. V and J are TRBV12-3 or TRBV12-4 and TRBJ1-1; the D gene is possibly TRBD1 (5 bases). This CDR3 contains 16 residues. V lost 5 bases and J 11 bases, leaving 27 bases between the germline ends. The CDR3, as DNA: TGTGCCAGCAGTCATCCTACCGGGACTGAGCCGCTCCTGGCTTTCTTT. Its translation: CASSHPTGTEPLLAFF.

This clonotype came up a few times. V usage is TRBV6-6 and J usage is TRBJ2-3, with 9 bases identical to TRBD2. The J segment lost 1 base and the V segment lost 4 bases, leaving 6 bases of the junction unmatched. CDR1 is MNHNY, CDR2 SVGAGI, per germline (reference sequence). This CDR3 comprises 16 residues. CDR3 coding DNA: TGTGCCAGCAGTTTAGGGCGGGGGGGCGGCACAGATACGCAGTATTTT. Encoded protein: CASSLGRGGGTDTQYF.

This clonotype was counted only a few times. The V and J genes are TRBV7-9 and TRBJ2-7; tentative D call: TRBD2 (6 bases). Trimming took off 5 bases at V and 5 bases at J, with 19 bases between the two ends. The germline CDR1 and CDR2 sequences are SEHNR and FQNEAQ (reference sequence). This CDR3 is built from 15 residues. CDR3 sequence (DNA): TGTGCCAGCAGCCTGCCCCGCGCGGGGATCGACGAGCAGTACTTC. This translates into CASSLPRAGIDEQYF.

This clonotype was counted between two and nine times. CDR3: CASGLFAHSRDEQFF. The CDR3 nucleotides are TGTGCTAGTGGTTTGTTTGCACATTCGAGGGATGAGCAGTTCTTC. The gene calls are TRBV12-5 and TRBJ2-1; D possibly corresponds to TRBD2 (5 bases). CDR3 length equals 15 residues. The V end was cut by 2 bases, the J end by 8 bases, with 16 bases between. Per the germline V gene, CDR1 is LGHNT and CDR2 is FRNRAP.

The chain couples TRBV27 to TRBJ2-7, with 7 nucleotides matching TRBD2. CDR1 MNHEY and CDR2 SMNVEV come from the germline V gene (reference sequence). J gave up 7 bases and V 1 base, and 4 bases lay outside the gene matches. This CDR3 has 13 amino acids. The DNA for the CDR3 is TGTGCCAGCAGTTTATTGGCGGGGGAAGAGCAGTACGTC. Residues: CASSLLAGEEQYV.

The table lists this clonotype with a few counts. The CDR3 loop reads CASSYTAPGDRSSSPLHF. As DNA, the CDR3 is TGTGCCAGCAGCTACACAGCTCCCGGGGATCGGAGTAGTTCACCCCTCCACTTT. This chain links TRBV7-6 with TRBJ1-6; D gene unclear. CDR3 size: 18 residues. The germline V gene encodes CDR1 SGHVS and CDR2 FNYEAQ. V was cut by 4 bases and J by 9 bases, with 25 bases left in between.

J is TRBJ2-5 and V is TRBV12-5; maybe TRBD1 (5 bases). V dropped 3 bases and J dropped 2 bases, with 10 bases sitting between them. CDR1 is LGHNT, CDR2 FRNRAP, per germline. This CDR3 is 14 amino acids long. The CDR3 sequence: CASGFSGQQETQYF. In nucleotides, the CDR3 is TGTGCTAGTGGTTTCTCAGGGCAGCAAGAGACCCAGTACTTC.

The rearrangement links TRBV12-3 or TRBV12-4 to TRBJ1-2; D possibly corresponds to TRBD1 (5 bases). V was clipped by 4 bases and J by 6 bases, with 12 bases between them. The CDR3 spans 13 residues. CDR3 residues: CASSWVLGDGYTF. CDR3 coding DNA: TGTGCCAGCAGTTGGGTCTTGGGGGATGGCTACACCTTC.

The genes are TRBV4-1 and TRBJ2-6; no reliable D call. In germline, CDR1 is MGHRA, CDR2 YSYEKL. Between the trimmed V and J ends, which lost 7 bases and 3 bases, there was a span of 7 bases. The CDR3 totals 13 residues. The CDR3 DNA is TGCGCCAGCACCGATGGTGGGGCCAACGTCCTGACTTTC. Translating it yields CASTDGGANVLTF.

The chain links TRBV6-5 to TRBJ2-2, with D hard to call. Per the germline V gene, CDR1 is MNHEY and CDR2 is SVGAGI. This CDR3 has 15 amino acids. Trimming left V 1 base short and J 3 bases short, with 9 bases between. The CDR3 spells CASSYFQSDTGELFF. CDR3 nucleotide sequence: TGTGCCAGCAGTTACTTTCAGTCGGACACCGGGGAGCTGTTTTTT.

This chain links TRBV15 with TRBJ2-1, with 9 bases fitting TRBD1. The CDR3 length is 15 residues. The germline V gene encodes CDR1 LNHNV and CDR2 YYDKDF (reference sequence). V was clipped by 5 bases and J by 7 bases; unmatched bases: 9. The CDR3 DNA is TGTGCCACCAGCCGGGGGAGGGACAGGGTGAATGAGCAGTTCTTC. It encodes CATSRGRDRVNEQFF.

This clonotype was counted a few times. J is TRBJ2-7 and V is TRBV28; unclear D gene. The CDR3 contains 14 residues. Trimming took 1 base from V and 5 from J, leaving 12 bases between them. The germline CDR1 and CDR2 sequences are MDHEN and SYDVKM. CDR3 nucleotide sequence: TGTGCCAGCAGTTTATCCATCTCAAGGGACGAGCAGTACGTC. Its translation: CASSLSISRDEQYV.

The table lists this clonotype with a few counts. The chain carries TRBV27 and TRBJ1-2, with D unresolved. V was pared by 5 bases and J by 4 bases, with 14 bases between. The CDR3 covers 14 residues. In germline, CDR1 is MNHEY, CDR2 SMNVEV (reference sequence). CDR3: CASSHDMKGYGYTF. The CDR3 region has the DNA TGTGCCAGCAGTCATGACATGAAGGGCTATGGCTACACCTTC.

This clonotype was seen at least ten times. The rearrangement joins TRBV7-6 to TRBJ2-1; perhaps TRBD1 as D (6 bases). The ends were cut back, 3 bases at V and 0 bases at J, with 12 bases in the middle. This CDR3 has 16 residues. CDR1 SGHVS and CDR2 FNYEAQ come from the germline V gene. Here the CDR3 reads CASSLGTGLSYNEQFF. The CDR3 coding sequence is TGTGCCAGCAGCTTGGGCACAGGGCTCTCCTACAATGAGCAGTTCTTC.

Regarding this clonotype: This clone may be a read error of a much larger clone one base away. The genes are TRBV11-3 and TRBJ1-2; D is perhaps TRBD1 (5 bases). Germline CDR1 reads SGHNT; CDR2 reads YENEEA. This CDR3 spans 20 amino acids. The CDR3 spells CASSLTLGRAPTLANYGCTF. The CDR3 coding sequence is TGTGCCAGCAGCTTAACCCTCGGCAGGGCCCCCACTCTAGCTAACTATGGCTGCACCTTC. The variable domain in full, with the rest retrieved from reference TRBV11-3 and TRBJ1-2, is EAGVVQSPRYKIIEKKQPVAFWCNPISGHNTLYWYLQNLGQGPELLIRYENEEAVDDSQLPKDRFSAERLKGVDSTLKIQPAELGDSAVYLCASSLTLGRAPTLANYGCTFGSGTRLTVV.

This chain connects TRBV6-6 to TRBJ1-4, with 8 bases matching TRBD1. The CDR3 extends over 15 amino acids. The germline gives CDR1 MNHNY, CDR2 SVGAGI (reference sequence). The J segment lost 8 bases and the V segment lost 2 bases, leaving 7 bases of the junction unmatched. CDR3 loop: CASSYLTGAGEKLFF. The CDR3 DNA follows: TGTGCCAGCAGTTACCTGACAGGGGCGGGAGAAAAACTGTTTTTT.

This clonotype has just a few counts. The V call is TRBV7-4, the J call TRBJ2-1; D perhaps matches TRBD2 (7 bases). Germline V gene data show CDR1 as SGHVT and CDR2 as SQSDAQ. Trimming shortened V by 6 bases and J by 5 bases, and 17 bases separated the two germline ends. This CDR3 contains 15 residues. The CDR3 loop reads CASRSSGGANNEQFF. As DNA, the CDR3 is TGTGCCAGCAGATCATCTGGGGGGGCAAACAATGAGCAGTTCTTC.